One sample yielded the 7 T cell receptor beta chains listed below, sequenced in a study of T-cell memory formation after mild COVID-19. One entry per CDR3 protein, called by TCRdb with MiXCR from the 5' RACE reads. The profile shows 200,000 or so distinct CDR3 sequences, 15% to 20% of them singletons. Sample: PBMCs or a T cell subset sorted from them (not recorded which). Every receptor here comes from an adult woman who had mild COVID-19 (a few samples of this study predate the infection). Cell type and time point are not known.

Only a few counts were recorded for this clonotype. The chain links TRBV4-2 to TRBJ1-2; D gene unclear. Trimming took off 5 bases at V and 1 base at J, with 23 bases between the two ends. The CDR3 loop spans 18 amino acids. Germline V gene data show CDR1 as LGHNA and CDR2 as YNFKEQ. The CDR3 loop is CASSESGWQPKINYGYTF. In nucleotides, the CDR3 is TGTGCCAGCAGCGAAAGTGGATGGCAGCCGAAGATTAACTATGGCTACACCTTC.

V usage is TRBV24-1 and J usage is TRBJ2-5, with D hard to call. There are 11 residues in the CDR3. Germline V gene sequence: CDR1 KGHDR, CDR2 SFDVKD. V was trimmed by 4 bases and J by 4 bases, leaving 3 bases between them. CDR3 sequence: CATSESETQYF. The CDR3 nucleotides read TGTGCCACCAGTGAGTCAGAGACCCAGTACTTC.

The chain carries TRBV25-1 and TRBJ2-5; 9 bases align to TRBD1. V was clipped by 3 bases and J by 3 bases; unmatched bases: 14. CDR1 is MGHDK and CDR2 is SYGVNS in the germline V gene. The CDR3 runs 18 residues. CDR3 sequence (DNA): TGTGCCAGCAGTGATCTCAAACATCCCGGGACAGGGAAAGAGACCCAGTACTTC. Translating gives CASSDLKHPGTGKETQYF.

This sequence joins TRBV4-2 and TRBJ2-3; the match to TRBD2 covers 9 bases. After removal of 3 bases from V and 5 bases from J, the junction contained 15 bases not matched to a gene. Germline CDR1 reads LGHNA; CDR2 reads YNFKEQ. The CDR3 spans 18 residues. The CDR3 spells CASSHLGGGRAFIDTQYF. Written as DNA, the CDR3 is TGTGCCAGCAGCCATCTCGGAGGCGGGAGGGCCTTTATAGATACGCAGTATTTT.

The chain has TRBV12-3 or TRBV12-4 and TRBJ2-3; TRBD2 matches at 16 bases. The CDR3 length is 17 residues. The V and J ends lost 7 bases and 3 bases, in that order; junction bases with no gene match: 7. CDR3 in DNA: TGTGCCAGCAATCCGGGACTAGCGGGGGGGCCGACAGATACGCAGTATTTT. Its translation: CASNPGLAGGPTDTQYF.

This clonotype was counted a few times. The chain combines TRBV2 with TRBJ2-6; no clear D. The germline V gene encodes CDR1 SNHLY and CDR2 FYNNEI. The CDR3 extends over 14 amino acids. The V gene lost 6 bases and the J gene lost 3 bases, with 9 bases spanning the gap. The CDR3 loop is CASREWGGANVLTF. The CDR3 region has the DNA TGTGCCAGCAGAGAGTGGGGTGGGGCCAACGTCCTGACTTTC.

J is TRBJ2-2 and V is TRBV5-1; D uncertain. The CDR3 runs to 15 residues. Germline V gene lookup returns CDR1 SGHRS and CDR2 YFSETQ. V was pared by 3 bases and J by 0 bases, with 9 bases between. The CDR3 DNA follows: TGCGCCAGCAGCTCAAGATTGGCGAACACCGGGGAGCTGTTTTTT. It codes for CASSSRLANTGELFF.